The sequence of this T cell receptor beta chain was determined in a study of blood T cell repertoires in COVID-19. Looked up from germline, CDR1 is KGHSH and CDR2 is LQKENI. Trimming shortened V by 6 bases and J by 0 bases, and 14 bases separated the two germline ends. The CDR3 is 15 amino acids. The assay was immunoSEQ multiplex PCR, and TCRdb's table has in-frame clones only and misses some. The sample shows about 50,000 clones, about four fifths of them seen only once. Sequencing was performed on peripheral blood. This TCR derives from a woman of 80 years or more with acute or convalescent COVID-19. J is TRBJ1-1 and V is TRBV18; D is possibly TRBD1 (5 bases). CDR3: CASSGGLGVNTEAFF. CDR3 coding DNA: TGTGCCAGCTCCGGGGGGTTGGGGGTGAACACTGAAGCTTTCTTT.